These 24 T cell receptor beta chains were all obtained from the same sample, sequenced in a study of cytomegalovirus exposure and HLA in healthy donors. PCR used 60 Vbeta primers and 13 Jbeta primers. The method was immunoSEQ multiplex PCR; TCRdb's version includes in-frame clones alone and lacks a portion of them. The data show around 85,000 clones, 80% seen once. The sample comprised PBMCs. These receptors all come from a woman aged 45-60 years in good health and CMV-seropositive.

This clone was seen once. The V and J genes are TRBV9 and TRBJ2-3; D possibly corresponds to TRBD2 (5 bases). The germline V gene encodes CDR1 SGDLS and CDR2 YYNGEE. Trimming stripped 3 bases from V and 0 bases from J, with 11 bases between. The CDR3 contains 15 residues. The CDR3 DNA is TGTGCCAGCAGCGGGACTCACACTAGCACAGATACGCAGTATTTT. This translates into CASSGTHTSTDTQYF. The entire variable domain, with the rest obtained from reference TRBV9 and TRBJ2-3, is as follows: DSGVTQTPKHLITATGQRVTLRCSPRSGDLSVYWYQQSLDQGLQFLIQYYNGEERAKGNILERFSAQQFPDLHSELNLSSLELGDSALYFCASSGTHTSTDTQYFGPGTRLTVL.

CDR3 loop: CASSYTTSETYEQYF. The CDR3 region has the DNA TGTGCCAGCAGTTACACTACGTCGGAGACCTACGAGCAGTACTTC. This rearrangement joins TRBV6-5 to TRBJ2-5; D remains unclear. The DNA matches TRBJ2-7 better at its end, which makes the J call doubtful. The CDR3 length is 15 residues. The germline gives CDR1 MNHEY, CDR2 SVGAGI.

The chain combines TRBV7-9 with TRBJ2-7, with 7 bases aligning to TRBD2. V shed 5 bases, J shed 3 bases, and the junction held 1 base outside the gene matches. CDR1 and CDR2 (germline): SEHNR, FQNEAQ (reference sequence). This CDR3 is 12 amino acids long. CDR3 DNA sequence: TGTGCCAGCAGCCCGGGGGGCTACGAGCAGTACTTC. Protein: CASSPGGYEQYF.

The rearrangement links TRBV7-9 to TRBJ1-2, with a tentative D call TRBD1 (6 bases). The CDR3 is 14 amino acids. Trimming cost V 2 bases and J 7 bases, with 14 bases left between them. Germline V gene data show CDR1 as SEHNR and CDR2 as FQNEAQ (reference sequence). In nucleotides, the CDR3 is TGTGCCAGCAGCTTAAAACCGGGACACGGTGGCTACACCTTC. Translated, it gives CASSLKPGHGGYTF.

The V gene is TRBV30, the J gene TRBJ1-5; no firm D call. Germline values: CDR1 GTSNPN, CDR2 SVGIG (reference sequence). V lost 2 bases to trimming and J lost 2 bases, with 19 bases between them. CDR3 length equals 17 residues. In DNA form, the CDR3 reads TGTGCCTGGAGTCGGGTCGTCCCCGGCGAGGGCAATCAGCCCCAGCATTTT. Translating gives CAWSRVVPGEGNQPQHF.

V usage is TRBV19 and J usage is TRBJ1-2; 8 nucleotides agree with TRBD1. The CDR3 spans 14 residues. Germline V gene data show CDR1 as LNHDA and CDR2 as SQIVND (reference sequence). The ends lost 7 bases at V and 3 bases at J; junction bases unmatched: 7. The CDR3 is CASISMDRDYGYTF. CDR3 coding DNA: TGTGCCAGTATTTCCATGGACAGGGACTATGGCTACACCTTC.

The chain recombines TRBV4-1 with TRBJ1-5; 10 positions agree with TRBD1. CDR3 size: 22 residues. Looked up from germline, CDR1 is MGHRA and CDR2 is YSYEKL. After removal of 2 bases from V and 1 base from J, the junction contained 20 bases not matched to a gene. The CDR3 is CASSQLPNFPGQGIPSNQPQHF. DNA of the CDR3: TGCGCCAGCAGCCAACTCCCCAACTTCCCGGGACAGGGGATTCCAAGCAATCAGCCCCAGCATTTT.

The chain couples TRBV19 to TRBJ2-5, with TRBD1 matching 7 bases. V shed 5 bases, J shed 4 bases, and the junction held 7 bases outside the gene matches. Germline lookup yields CDR1 LNHDA and CDR2 SQIVND (reference sequence). The CDR3 has 14 amino acids. The CDR3: CASSFLGQLETQYF. The CDR3 DNA sequence: TGTGCCAGTAGTTTCCTGGGACAGCTAGAGACCCAGTACTTC.

This chain joins TRBV10-3 and TRBJ2-3; 11 positions match TRBD1. The CDR3 spans 15 residues. With 2 bases clipped from V and 4 bases from J, the junction kept 2 bases outside the gene matches. CDR1 and CDR2 from the germline V gene are ENHRY and SYGVKD. The CDR3 nucleotides read TGTGCCATCAGTGAGCCGGGACAGGGGGCAGATACGCAGTATTTT. Encoded protein: CAISEPGQGADTQYF.

The gene calls are TRBV9 and TRBJ2-1; TRBD2 agrees at 9 bases. The germline V gene encodes CDR1 SGDLS and CDR2 YYNGEE. The CDR3 is 14 residues long. The J segment lost 7 bases and the V segment lost 4 bases, leaving 6 bases of the junction unmatched. CDR3 nucleotide sequence: TGTGCCAGCAGCAGCGGGGGGCCTAGGAATGAGCAGTTCTTC. It encodes CASSSGGPRNEQFF.

With respect to this clone: Sequence at one end of the junction differs from germline and may be a read error. This CDR3 is CSSQGAAYGYTF. In nucleotides, the CDR3 is TGTTCCAGCCAGGGGGCGGCATATGGCTACACCTTC. The chain carries TRBV7-9 and TRBJ1-2, with 8 bases matching TRBD1. Germline V CDR1 and CDR2: SEHNR, FQNEAQ (reference sequence). CDR3 length: 12 residues.

This chain's CDR3 is CASSYSGQVQGYGYTF. DNA of the CDR3: TGTGCCAGCAGTTACTCCGGACAGGTCCAAGGCTATGGCTACACCTTC. The V gene is TRBV6-5, the J gene TRBJ1-2; 7 nucleotides match TRBD1. The V and J ends lost 0 bases and 4 bases, in that order; junction bases with no gene match: 8. This CDR3 comprises 16 residues. Looked up from germline, CDR1 is MNHEY and CDR2 is SVGAGI.

This rearrangement joins TRBV5-1 to TRBJ2-1; TRBD2 matches 9 bases. The CDR3 loop spans 14 amino acids. The germline CDR1 and CDR2 sequences are SGHRS and YFSETQ. V was clipped by 0 bases and J by 7 bases; unmatched bases: 2. This CDR3 reads CASSLGTSENEQFF. In nucleotides, the CDR3 is TGCGCCAGCAGCTTGGGGACTAGCGAGAATGAGCAGTTCTTC.

The chain employs TRBV7-6 and TRBJ2-5; tentatively, D is TRBD2 (5 bases). Germline loops: CDR1 SGHVS, CDR2 FNYEAQ. CDR3 length: 13 residues. The V end was cut by 5 bases, the J end by 2 bases, with 9 bases between. This chain's CDR3 is CASSTLDQETQYF. The CDR3, as DNA: TGTGCCAGCAGCACACTAGATCAAGAGACCCAGTACTTC.

This chain joins TRBV5-6 and TRBJ1-1; perhaps TRBD1 as D (5 bases). The CDR3 extends over 14 amino acids. The V end was cut by 4 bases, the J end by 0 bases, with 10 bases between. Germline CDR1 and CDR2: SGHDT and YYEEEE. CDR3 in amino acids: CASSPGGVNTEAFF. As DNA, the CDR3 is TGTGCCAGCAGCCCGGGGGGAGTGAACACTGAAGCTTTCTTT.

The chain has TRBV10-2 and TRBJ2-7, with a weak D call TRBD1 (5 bases). The CDR3 covers 13 residues. Germline V gene sequence: CDR1 WSHSY, CDR2 SAAADI. Trimming stripped 2 bases from V and 5 bases from J, with 10 bases between. Written as DNA, the CDR3 is TGCGCCAGCAGTGAGCAGGGTTTTGACGAGCAGTACGTC. Protein sequence: CASSEQGFDEQYV.

V and J are TRBV5-1 and TRBJ1-2; possibly TRBD1 for D (6 bases). The germline V and J ends were trimmed by 4 bases and 2 bases, with 15 bases remaining between them. This CDR3 spans 15 amino acids. CDR1 SGHRS and CDR2 YFSETQ come from the germline V gene. The CDR3 protein is CASSLGGSENYGYTF. The CDR3 DNA is TGCGCCAGCAGCCTAGGGGGAAGTGAAAACTATGGCTACACCTTC.

The rearrangement links TRBV19 to TRBJ1-1; D ambiguous. Germline V gene sequence: CDR1 LNHDA, CDR2 SQIVND (reference sequence). The CDR3 loop spans 17 amino acids. V gave up 3 bases and J gave up 1 base, with 18 bases separating them. The CDR3 bases are TGTGCCAGTAGTATCCTTCCAGGAAGGCCTGGGAACACTGAAGCTTTCTTT. Protein sequence: CASSILPGRPGNTEAFF.

The J gene is TRBJ2-2, the V gene TRBV9; TRBD2 agrees at 7 bases. With 0 bases clipped from V and 6 bases from J, the junction kept 11 bases outside the gene matches. The CDR3 runs to 17 residues. CDR1 is SGDLS and CDR2 is YYNGEE in the germline V gene. DNA for the CDR3: TGTGCCAGCAGCGTAGCAACGGGGGGATTTTATTCCGGGGAGCTGTTTTTT. This sequence encodes CASSVATGGFYSGELFF. Based on the CDR3 plus reference TRBV9 and TRBJ2-2, the full variable domain is DSGVTQTPKHLITATGQRVTLRCSPRSGDLSVYWYQQSLDQGLQFLIQYYNGEERAKGNILERFSAQQFPDLHSELNLSSLELGDSALYFCASSVATGGFYSGELFFGEGSRLTVL.

The V gene is TRBV19, the J gene TRBJ1-3, with D perhaps matching TRBD1 (5 bases). The CDR3 contains 18 residues. Trimming took 3 bases from V and 0 from J, leaving 18 bases between them. Per the germline V gene, CDR1 is LNHDA and CDR2 is SQIVND (reference sequence). In nucleotides, the CDR3 is TGTGCCAGTAGTATCCTCCAGGGCCGTGGGAACTCTGGAAACACCATATATTTT. Its translation is CASSILQGRGNSGNTIYF.

The J gene is TRBJ2-1, the V gene TRBV7-3; D may be TRBD2 (5 bases). Trimming left V 3 bases short and J 6 bases short, with 9 bases between. This CDR3 has 13 residues. Germline V gene lookup returns CDR1 SGHTA and CDR2 FQGTGA. In nucleotides, the CDR3 is TGTGCCAGCAGCTTCGGACTGGCCAATGAGCAGTTCTTC. Its translation: CASSFGLANEQFF.

The chain couples TRBV11-2 to TRBJ2-1; 8 bases align to TRBD1. There are 15 residues in the CDR3. Germline-derived CDR1 and CDR2 are SGHAT and FQNNGV. The trim removed 5 bases at V and 3 bases at J, leaving 6 bases unmatched. The CDR3 spells CASSQGQVIYNEQFF. The CDR3 coding sequence is TGTGCCAGCAGCCAGGGACAGGTGATCTACAATGAGCAGTTCTTC.

This chain uses TRBV19 with TRBJ1-5, with TRBD1 as a possible D gene (6 bases). The CDR3 spans 13 residues. V shed 8 bases and J shed 7 bases, with 15 bases lying between them. The germline gives CDR1 LNHDA, CDR2 SQIVND (reference sequence). CDR3 coding DNA: TGTGCCAGTGCCAGGGGTAAATACCAGCCCCAGCATTTT. Amino acids: CASARGKYQPQHF.

The chain has TRBV19 and TRBJ1-4; TRBD1 might be the D (6 bases). Trimming took 3 bases from V and 0 from J, leaving 8 bases between them. Looked up from germline, CDR1 is LNHDA and CDR2 is SQIVND (reference sequence). The CDR3 is 15 amino acids. CDR3 nucleotide sequence: TGTGCCAGTAGTATCCGGACAGCAACTAATGAAAAACTGTTTTTT. Encoded protein: CASSIRTATNEKLFF.